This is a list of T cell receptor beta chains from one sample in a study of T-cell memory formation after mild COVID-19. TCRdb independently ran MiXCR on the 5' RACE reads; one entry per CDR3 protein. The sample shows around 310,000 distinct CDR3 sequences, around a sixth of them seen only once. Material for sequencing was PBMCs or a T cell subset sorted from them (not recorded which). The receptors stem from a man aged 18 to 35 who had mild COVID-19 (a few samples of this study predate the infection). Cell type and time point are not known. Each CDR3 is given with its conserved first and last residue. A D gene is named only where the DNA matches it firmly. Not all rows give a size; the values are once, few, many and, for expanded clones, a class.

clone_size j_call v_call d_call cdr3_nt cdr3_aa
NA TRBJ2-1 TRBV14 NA TGTGCCAGCAGCCCCTTGGGGGAGGGACAGGAGCAGTTCTTC CASSPLGEGQEQFF
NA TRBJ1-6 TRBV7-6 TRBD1 TGTGCCAGCAGCATAGGACCCAGGGGGCCGATAAGGAATAATTCACCCCTCCACTTT CASSIGPRGPIRNNSPLHF
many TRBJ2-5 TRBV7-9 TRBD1 TGTGCCAGTGGGACAGTGGAGACCCAGTACTTC CASGTVETQYF
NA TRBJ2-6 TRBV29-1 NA TGCAGTGCAGGGGTCTCTGGGGCCAACGTCCTGACTTTC CSAGVSGANVLTF
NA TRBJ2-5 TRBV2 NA TGTGCCAGCAGTGATGGCGGGGAGACCCAGTACTTC CASSDGGETQYF
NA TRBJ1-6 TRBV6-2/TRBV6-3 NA TGTGCCAGCAGGTCGACAGGCACAAATATTTCACCCCTCCACTTT CASRSTGTNISPLHF
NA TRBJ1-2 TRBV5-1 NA TGCGCCAGCAGTTCCTATCTCAACTATGGCTACACCTTC CASSSYLNYGYTF
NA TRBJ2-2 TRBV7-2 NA TGTGCCAGCAGCTTACGTGGGGGGGCCGCCGGGGAGCTGTTTTTT CASSLRGGAAGELFF
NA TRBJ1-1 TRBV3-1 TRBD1 TGTGCCAGCAGCCAAGGGGTGACAGGGGGAGGGACTGAAGCTTTCTTT CASSQGVTGGGTEAFF
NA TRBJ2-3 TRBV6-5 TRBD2 TGTGCCAGCAGTTACCAGCGGGGGCGCACAGATACGCAGTATTTT CASSYQRGRTDTQYF
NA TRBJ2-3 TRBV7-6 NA TGTGCCAGCAGCTTAGATGTGCGCACAGATACGCAGTATTTT CASSLDVRTDTQYF